This TCR beta chain came from a study of cytomegalovirus exposure and HLA in healthy donors. Germline V gene data show CDR1 as MNHNY and CDR2 as SVGAGI (reference sequence). Trimming removed 1 base at V and 5 bases at J, with 4 bases between. This CDR3 is 12 amino acids long. Separate from the roughly 730-subject first cohort, the roughly 120-subject validation cohort was the one that the donors belonged to. Clones were sequenced by immunoSEQ multiplex PCR, and TCRdb holds only the in-frame ones, with some missing. The table includes 100,000 to 150,000 clones, 85% to 90% detected once. Sequencing was done on a sample of PBMCs. The clonotype originates from a woman between 18 and 30 years old in good health and CMV-seronegative. The chain links TRBV6-6 to TRBJ2-3; D is unclear. As DNA, the CDR3 is TGTGCCAGCAGTTACTACGGAGATACGCAGTATTTT. Translating it yields CASSYYGDTQYF.